This T cell receptor (beta chain) was captured in a study of blood T cell repertoires in COVID-19. Study-wide context: Acute and convalescent COVID-19 samples came from the United States, Italy and Spain. Sample material is recorded as cDNA or gDNA derived from T cells, B-cell-depleted T cells, or PBMCs.

This CDR3 is built from 14 residues. Germline V gives CDR1 SEHNR, CDR2 FQNEAQ (reference sequence). V gave up 3 bases and J gave up 3 bases, with 12 bases separating them. Repertoires were generated with immunoSEQ multiplex PCR, while TCRdb's copy carries only in-frame clones and drops some. Altogether about 200,000 clones are present, approximately 86% being singletons, with the ten largest covering approximately 3%. Sequenced material: peripheral blood. The rearrangement links TRBV7-9 to TRBJ2-7; tentative D call: TRBD2 (6 bases). The receptor was derived from a man in his sixties with acute or convalescent COVID-19. The CDR3 bases are TGTGCCAGCAGCTTGGGAGGAGCCGGCTACGAGCAGTACTTC. It codes for CASSLGGAGYEQYF.